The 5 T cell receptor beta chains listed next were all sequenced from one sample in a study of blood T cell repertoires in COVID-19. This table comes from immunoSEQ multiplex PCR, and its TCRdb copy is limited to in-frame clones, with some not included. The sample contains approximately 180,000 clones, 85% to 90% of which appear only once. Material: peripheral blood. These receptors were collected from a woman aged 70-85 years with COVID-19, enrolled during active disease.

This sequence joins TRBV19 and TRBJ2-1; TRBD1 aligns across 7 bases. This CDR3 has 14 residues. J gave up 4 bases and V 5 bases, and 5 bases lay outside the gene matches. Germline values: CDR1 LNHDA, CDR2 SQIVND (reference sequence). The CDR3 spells CASSSQGVYNEQFF. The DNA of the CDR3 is TGTGCCAGTAGTTCTCAGGGGGTTTACAATGAGCAGTTCTTC.

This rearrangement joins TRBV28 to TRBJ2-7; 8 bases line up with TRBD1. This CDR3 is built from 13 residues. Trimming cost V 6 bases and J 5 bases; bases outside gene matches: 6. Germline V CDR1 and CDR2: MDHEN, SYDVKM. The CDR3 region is CASRRQGRDEQYF. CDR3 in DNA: TGTGCCAGCAGAAGACAGGGGCGCGACGAGCAGTACTTC.

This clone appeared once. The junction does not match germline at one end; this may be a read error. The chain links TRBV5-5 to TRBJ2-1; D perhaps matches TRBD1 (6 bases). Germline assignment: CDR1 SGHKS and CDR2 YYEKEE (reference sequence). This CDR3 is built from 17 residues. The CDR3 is CASSSPGGGLSNNEQFF. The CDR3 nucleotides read TGTGCCAGCAGCTCCCCTGGGGGCGGTCTCTCCAACAATGAGCAGTTCTTC.

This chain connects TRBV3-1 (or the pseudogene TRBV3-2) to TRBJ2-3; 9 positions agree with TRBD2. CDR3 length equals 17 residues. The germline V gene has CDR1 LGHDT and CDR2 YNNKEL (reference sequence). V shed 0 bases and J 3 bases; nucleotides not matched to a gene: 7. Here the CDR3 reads CASSQDPISGRTDTQYF. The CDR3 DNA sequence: TGTGCCAGCAGCCAAGATCCGATTAGCGGGAGAACAGATACGCAGTATTTT.

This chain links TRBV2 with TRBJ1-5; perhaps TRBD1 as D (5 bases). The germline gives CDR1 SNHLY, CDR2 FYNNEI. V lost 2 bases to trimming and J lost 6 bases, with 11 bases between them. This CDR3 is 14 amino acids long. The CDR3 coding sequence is TGTGCCAGCAGTGAAAGCGGGGGGAGTCAGCCCCAGCATTTT. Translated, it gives CASSESGGSQPQHF.